Detailed here is one T cell receptor (beta chain). Per germline, CDR1 SGDLS and CDR2 YYNGEE. The CDR3 spans 20 residues. V shed 2 bases and J 1 base; nucleotides not matched to a gene: 18. For recovered donors of Cohort 3, there were two negative PCRs, clearance, or symptom resolution. The sample is drawn from a study of blood T cell repertoires in COVID-19. Data came from immunoSEQ multiplex PCR; TCRdb stores just in-frame clones and leaves some out. The table shows around 300,000 clones, with 80% to 90% occurring only once. Sequences were obtained from PBMCs or T cells enriched from blood (not recorded which). This TCR derives from a man between 25 and 39 years old who had recovered from COVID-19. The chain links TRBV9 to TRBJ2-3, with 8 bases lining up with TRBD2. CDR3 nucleotides: TGTGCCAGCAGCGTCGACCCGGGGACGGGGGGGCGAGCGGGCACAGATACGCAGTATTTT. Translation gives CASSVDPGTGGRAGTDTQYF.